Listed below are T cell receptor beta chains from one sample, sequenced in a study of Graves' ophthalmopathy and Graves' hyperthyroidism. In TCRdb, the multiplex PCR reads were re-called with MiXCR into one record per CDR3 protein. This table has more than 1,000,000 distinct CDR3 sequences, less than 45% appearing once. The sample taken for sequencing was peripheral blood or thyroid tissue (not recorded which). The origin of the receptors is an adult man with Graves' hyperthyroidism. Each CDR3 is given with its conserved first and last residue. D genes are given only for firm matches. Size is omitted from some rows. Given values are once, few, many or a class for expanded clones.

clone size: many; D gene: TRBD1; J gene: TRBJ1-2; V gene: TRBV7-9; CDR3 DNA: TGTGCCAGCAGCTTACCCCCGGGACAGGGCTATGGCTACACCTTC; CDR3 protein: CASSLPPGQGYGYTF
clone size: few; D gene: NA; J gene: TRBJ2-7; V gene: TRBV9; CDR3 DNA: TGTGCCAGCTCACCGAGAGAGGGGACCTACGAGCAGTACTTC; CDR3 protein: CASSPREGTYEQYF
clone size: NA; D gene: TRBD1; J gene: TRBJ1-1; V gene: TRBV10-3; CDR3 DNA: TGTGCCATCAGTGAGTCGACGGGACAGCAGGCCGAGGGAGCTTTCTTT; CDR3 protein: CAISESTGQQAEGAFF
clone size: NA; D gene: TRBD1; J gene: TRBJ1-1; V gene: TRBV9; CDR3 DNA: TGTGCCAGCAGCGTAAAACCACAGGGGGCGCCCACTGAAGCTTTCTTT; CDR3 protein: CASSVKPQGAPTEAFF
clone size: NA; D gene: NA; J gene: TRBJ1-1; V gene: TRBV10-3; CDR3 DNA: TGTGCCAGCCTCAAGATGGGGGCGAACACTGAAGCTTTCTTT; CDR3 protein: CASLKMGANTEAFF
clone size: NA; D gene: NA; J gene: TRBJ2-7; V gene: TRBV25-1; CDR3 DNA: TGTGCCAGCAGTGCTATGAGCCAGCCGATCGGCCACGAGCAGTACTTC; CDR3 protein: CASSAMSQPIGHEQYF
clone size: NA; D gene: TRBD1; J gene: TRBJ1-5; V gene: TRBV10-3; CDR3 DNA: TGTGCCAGCAGGGGACAGGGCGATAGCAATCAGCCCCAGCATTTT; CDR3 protein: CASRGQGDSNQPQHF
clone size: few; D gene: NA; J gene: TRBJ2-7; V gene: TRBV12-3/TRBV12-4; CDR3 DNA: TGTGCCAGCAGTCTCAAGGGAGGGGGCGAGCAGTACTTC; CDR3 protein: CASSLKGGGEQYF
clone size: few; D gene: TRBD2; J gene: TRBJ2-7; V gene: TRBV6-5; CDR3 DNA: TGTGCCAGCAGTTTCCAGCGGGGCCCCTACGAGCAGTACTTC; CDR3 protein: CASSFQRGPYEQYF
clone size: many; D gene: NA; J gene: TRBJ2-5; V gene: TRBV7-2; CDR3 DNA: TGTGCCAGCAGCTTAGTTGGGGGGCTGGAGACCCAGTACTTC; CDR3 protein: CASSLVGGLETQYF
clone size: few; D gene: TRBD1; J gene: TRBJ2-2; V gene: TRBV5-4; CDR3 DNA: TGTGCCAGCAGCTTGGCAAGGGACAGTAAACCCACCGGGGAGCTGTTTTTT; CDR3 protein: CASSLARDSKPTGELFF
clone size: NA; D gene: NA; J gene: TRBJ2-7; V gene: TRBV7-9; CDR3 DNA: TGTGCCAGCAGCGAGGGATCGTTCTACGAGCAGTACTTC; CDR3 protein: CASSEGSFYEQYF
clone size: NA; D gene: NA; J gene: TRBJ1-1; V gene: TRBV20-1; CDR3 DNA: TGCAGTGCTAGAGTTGCACGGGGGGGGTGGACTGAAGCTTTCTTT; CDR3 protein: CSARVARGGWTEAFF
clone size: NA; D gene: NA; J gene: TRBJ2-5; V gene: TRBV4-2; CDR3 DNA: TGTGCCAGCAGCCAAGCGTTCGCGGGAGAGACCCAGTACTTC; CDR3 protein: CASSQAFAGETQYF
clone size: few; D gene: TRBD1; J gene: TRBJ1-4; V gene: TRBV28; CDR3 DNA: TGTGCCAGCAGTTTATATCAACCGGGACAGATCAAAAATGAAAAACTGTTTTTT; CDR3 protein: CASSLYQPGQIKNEKLFF
clone size: many; D gene: TRBD2; J gene: TRBJ2-7; V gene: TRBV20-1; CDR3 DNA: TGCAGTGCTAGAGCTAGCGGGAGTTTGTTCGAGCAGTACTTC; CDR3 protein: CSARASGSLFEQYF
clone size: NA; D gene: NA; J gene: TRBJ1-4; V gene: TRBV7-4; CDR3 DNA: TGTGCCAGCAGCGATATCCTGACAACGAATGAAAAACTGTTTTTT; CDR3 protein: CASSDILTTNEKLFF
clone size: NA; D gene: NA; J gene: TRBJ1-4; V gene: TRBV7-2; CDR3 DNA: TGTGCCAGCAGCTTAGTGGGGACGGCGGAGGAAAAACTGTTTTTT; CDR3 protein: CASSLVGTAEEKLFF
clone size: few; D gene: NA; J gene: TRBJ2-7; V gene: TRBV2; CDR3 DNA: TGTGCCAGCAGTCGAAGACGCGAGCAGTACTTC; CDR3 protein: CASSRRREQYF
clone size: NA; D gene: NA; J gene: TRBJ1-4; V gene: TRBV14; CDR3 DNA: TGTGCCAGCAGCCAGGACATGGGGCGTGTTAATGAAAAACTGTTTTTT; CDR3 protein: CASSQDMGRVNEKLFF
clone size: NA; D gene: NA; J gene: TRBJ2-7; V gene: TRBV12-3/TRBV12-4; CDR3 DNA: TGTGCCAGCAGTCCGGCGGGACCCCTGAGCTCCTACGAGCAGTACTTC; CDR3 protein: CASSPAGPLSSYEQYF
clone size: NA; D gene: TRBD1; J gene: TRBJ1-5; V gene: TRBV29-1; CDR3 DNA: TGCAGCGCAGGGGACAGAGACAATCAGCCCCAGCATTTT; CDR3 protein: CSAGDRDNQPQHF
clone size: NA; D gene: NA; J gene: TRBJ1-2; V gene: TRBV2; CDR3 DNA: TGTGCCAGCCTCCCCCCCACGGGCTACACCTTC; CDR3 protein: CASLPPTGYTF
clone size: many; D gene: TRBD1; J gene: TRBJ2-2; V gene: TRBV9; CDR3 DNA: TGTGCCAGCAGCGTTCACATAACAGGGGACGGGGAGCTGTTTTTT; CDR3 protein: CASSVHITGDGELFF
clone size: many; D gene: TRBD1; J gene: TRBJ1-4; V gene: TRBV7-2; CDR3 DNA: TGTGCCAGCAGCCCCGACAGGGGTCAGGAAAAACTGTTTTTT; CDR3 protein: CASSPDRGQEKLFF
clone size: many; D gene: TRBD1; J gene: TRBJ1-2; V gene: TRBV7-9; CDR3 DNA: TGTGCCAGCTTCGGGTTACAGGGGGCTCTAAACTATGGCTACACCTTC; CDR3 protein: CASFGLQGALNYGYTF
clone size: many; D gene: TRBD1; J gene: TRBJ1-6; V gene: TRBV24-1; CDR3 DNA: TGTGCCACCAGTGAGGACAGGGCCGGTTCACCCCTCCACTTT; CDR3 protein: CATSEDRAGSPLHF
clone size: many; D gene: NA; J gene: TRBJ1-2; V gene: TRBV7-2; CDR3 DNA: TGTGCCAGCAGCTTAGGAAAAGGACAGAACTATGGCTACACCTTC; CDR3 protein: CASSLGKGQNYGYTF
clone size: many; D gene: NA; J gene: TRBJ1-5; V gene: TRBV10-3; CDR3 DNA: TGTGCCATCAGTGAGTCCGGCATGCAAGGGCATTTT; CDR3 protein: CAISESGMQGHF
clone size: many; D gene: NA; J gene: TRBJ2-7; V gene: TRBV5-1; CDR3 DNA: TGTGCCAGCAGTCGCGGGAACTCCTACGAGCAGTACTTC; CDR3 protein: CASSRGNSYEQYF
clone size: few; D gene: NA; J gene: TRBJ2-7; V gene: TRBV6-6; CDR3 DNA: TGTGCCAGCAGTTTCCCAGATTCCTCCTACGAGCAGTACTTC; CDR3 protein: CASSFPDSSYEQYF
clone size: NA; D gene: TRBD1; J gene: TRBJ1-1; V gene: TRBV27; CDR3 DNA: TGTGCCAGCACCGCGGGACAGGGGGCCCTGGCTGAAGCTTTCTTT; CDR3 protein: CASTAGQGALAEAFF
clone size: NA; D gene: TRBD1; J gene: TRBJ1-1; V gene: TRBV12-3/TRBV12-4; CDR3 DNA: TGTGCCAGCAGTCCGGCCCGGGACAGGAAAGAAGCTTTCTTT; CDR3 protein: CASSPARDRKEAFF
clone size: NA; D gene: NA; J gene: TRBJ1-1; V gene: TRBV7-8; CDR3 DNA: TGTGCCACCCCGGCACAGAAGATTAGCAACACCGGGGGCATGAACACTGAAGCTTTCTTT; CDR3 protein: CATPAQKISNTGGMNTEAFF
clone size: NA; D gene: NA; J gene: TRBJ2-6; V gene: TRBV10-2; CDR3 DNA: TGCGCCAGCAGTGAGCCGACGAACTCTGGGGCCAACGTCCTGACTTTC; CDR3 protein: CASSEPTNSGANVLTF
clone size: few; D gene: TRBD2; J gene: TRBJ2-5; V gene: TRBV10-2; CDR3 DNA: TGCGCCAGCAGTGCCGGACTAGCGGGGGGGCCAGGAGAGACCCAGTACTTC; CDR3 protein: CASSAGLAGGPGETQYF
clone size: NA; D gene: NA; J gene: TRBJ2-7; V gene: TRBV7-9; CDR3 DNA: TGTGCCAGCAGCTCAGGACCCGGCGCCTACGAGCAGTACTTC; CDR3 protein: CASSSGPGAYEQYF
clone size: few; D gene: NA; J gene: TRBJ1-2; V gene: TRBV7-8; CDR3 DNA: TGTGCCAGCAGCCAAAGTAACCTCTATGGCTACACCTTC; CDR3 protein: CASSQSNLYGYTF
clone size: many; D gene: NA; J gene: TRBJ1-5; V gene: TRBV5-1; CDR3 DNA: TGCGCCAGCAGCTTGAATGACCCCCGCAATCAGCCCCAGCATTTT; CDR3 protein: CASSLNDPRNQPQHF
clone size: few; D gene: NA; J gene: TRBJ2-7; V gene: TRBV7-9; CDR3 DNA: TGTGCCAGCAGAACCCCAGGAAACTCAGGTTCAGCTCTGAACGAGCAGTACTTC; CDR3 protein: CASRTPGNSGSALNEQYF
clone size: NA; D gene: NA; J gene: TRBJ2-7; V gene: TRBV29-1; CDR3 DNA: TGCAGCGTTGGGACAGGCGGGGGCTCCTACGAGCAGTACTTC; CDR3 protein: CSVGTGGGSYEQYF
clone size: NA; D gene: NA; J gene: TRBJ1-5; V gene: TRBV4-1; CDR3 DNA: TGCGCCAGCAGCCGACATTACAAGGACAGCGCCGGTCAGCCCCAGCATTTT; CDR3 protein: CASSRHYKDSAGQPQHF
clone size: many; D gene: NA; J gene: TRBJ1-2; V gene: TRBV29-1; CDR3 DNA: TGCAGCGTTGATTGGGTATATGGCTACACCTTC; CDR3 protein: CSVDWVYGYTF
clone size: few; D gene: TRBD1; J gene: TRBJ1-2; V gene: TRBV7-2; CDR3 DNA: TGTGCCAGCAGCAGGGACAGGGTTGTTGGCTACACCTTC; CDR3 protein: CASSRDRVVGYTF
clone size: NA; D gene: NA; J gene: TRBJ1-5; V gene: TRBV4-3; CDR3 DNA: TGCGCCAGCAGCCAAGTAACGGGGAAAGGAAATCAGCCCCAGCATTTT; CDR3 protein: CASSQVTGKGNQPQHF
clone size: many; D gene: NA; J gene: TRBJ1-3; V gene: TRBV6-5; CDR3 DNA: TGTGCCAGCAGTCGGCAGGGCGGAAACACCATATATTTT; CDR3 protein: CASSRQGGNTIYF
clone size: few; D gene: NA; J gene: TRBJ1-1; V gene: TRBV5-5; CDR3 DNA: TGTGCCAGCAGCCCCCGCATGTACACTGAAGCTTTCTTT; CDR3 protein: CASSPRMYTEAFF
clone size: many; D gene: TRBD1; J gene: TRBJ2-5; V gene: TRBV10-1; CDR3 DNA: TGCGCCACCTCCACTCGGACAGGGGAGGGCCAAGAGACCCAGTACTTC; CDR3 protein: CATSTRTGEGQETQYF
clone size: many; D gene: NA; J gene: TRBJ1-2; V gene: TRBV7-9; CDR3 DNA: TGTGCCAGCAGTCTCCCGCGGCGCGAGGGATCCTATGGCTACACCTTC; CDR3 protein: CASSLPRREGSYGYTF
clone size: NA; D gene: NA; J gene: TRBJ1-2; V gene: TRBV7-3; CDR3 DNA: TGTGCCAGCAGCATCACCCTACAGGGAAATGGCTACACCTTC; CDR3 protein: CASSITLQGNGYTF
clone size: NA; D gene: NA; J gene: TRBJ2-7; V gene: TRBV29-1; CDR3 DNA: TGCAGACCCGGGACCTCCACCTACGAGCAGTACTTC; CDR3 protein: CRPGTSTYEQYF
clone size: many; D gene: NA; J gene: TRBJ1-5; V gene: TRBV7-8; CDR3 DNA: TGTGCCAGCAGCTTAGAACGTGGCAATCAGCCCCAGCATTTT; CDR3 protein: CASSLERGNQPQHF
clone size: many; D gene: TRBD1; J gene: TRBJ2-7; V gene: TRBV6-5; CDR3 DNA: TGTGCCAGCAGTTACGGAGACAGGGGTCGCGAGCAGTACTTC; CDR3 protein: CASSYGDRGREQYF